Below are 5 T cell receptor beta chains sequenced from a single sample in a study of cytomegalovirus exposure and HLA in healthy donors. Primers included in the PCR were 60 Vbeta and 13 Jbeta primers. Clones were read by immunoSEQ multiplex PCR, and TCRdb kept only the in-frame ones, dropping some. This sample has about 160,000 clones; 65% to 80% occur once, and the top ten carry roughly 2%. The sequencing sample was made of PBMCs. These receptors came from a female donor in good health and CMV-seronegative.

The chain recombines TRBV30 with TRBJ1-5; D possibly corresponds to TRBD1 (5 bases). V was shortened by 1 base and J by 1 base, with 8 bases between the two germline ends. Germline CDR1 GTSNPN, CDR2 SVGIG (reference sequence). The CDR3 runs 14 residues. In nucleotides, the CDR3 is TGTGCCTGGAGTGGGGCAGGGAGCAATCAGCCCCAGCATTTT. This encodes CAWSGAGSNQPQHF.

The genes are TRBV5-1 and TRBJ1-2; a possible D gene is TRBD1 (6 bases). The V end lost 4 bases, the J end lost 2 bases, and 12 bases lay between the germline ends. Per the germline V gene, CDR1 is SGHRS and CDR2 is YFSETQ. The length of the CDR3 is 14 residues. CDR3 nucleotides: TGCGCCAGCAGCGACCATGGGGGCAACTATGGCTACACCTTC. It yields the protein CASSDHGGNYGYTF.

The chain uses TRBV4-2 and TRBJ1-2; a weak D match, TRBD1 (5 bases). The V gene lost 1 base and the J gene lost 0 bases, with 12 bases spanning the gap. The CDR3 contains 16 residues. Germline-derived CDR1 and CDR2 are LGHNA and YNFKEQ. CDR3 nucleotide sequence: TGTGCCAGCAGCCAAGCCCAGGGCCTCTCTAACTATGGCTACACCTTC. Its protein is CASSQAQGLSNYGYTF.

This clone occurred a few times. The chain recombines TRBV9 with TRBJ2-1, with 9 nucleotides matching TRBD2. Germline trimming cut 4 bases from V and 5 bases from J; bases unmatched to any gene: 10. The CDR3 has 16 residues. Germline loops: CDR1 SGDLS, CDR2 YYNGEE. CDR3: CASSPRLAEVNNEQFF. The CDR3 nucleotides are TGTGCCAGCAGCCCCCGACTAGCGGAGGTAAACAATGAGCAGTTCTTC.

This rearrangement joins TRBV29-1 to TRBJ2-7, with 10 positions matching TRBD2. Germline V gives CDR1 SQVTM, CDR2 ANQGSEA. V gave up 7 bases and J gave up 4 bases; unmatched junction bases: 10. CDR3 length: 14 amino acids. CDR3 sequence (DNA): TGCAGCGCCACTCTAGCGGGAGAGGGATACGAGCAGTACTTC. It is translated as CSATLAGEGYEQYF.